This TCR beta chain was obtained from a study of identical twins. General observations from the study: Beta out-of-frame sequences showed weaker excess sharing between twins. Among monozygotic twins, out-of-frame TCR alpha sharing exceeded what models predicted. Part of the zero-insertion signal could reflect confounding by invariant MAIT and iNKT cells.

Notes on this clonotype: Its antigen is as yet unknown.

Unique molecular identifiers were present on cDNA, and template switching added a universal primer site. In TCRdb, the 5' RACE reads were re-called with MiXCR into one record per CDR3 protein. Here the sample spans 1.5 million to 2 million distinct CDR3 sequences, under 35% being singletons. This clonotype was obtained from a newborn girl in good health. Sequencing was carried out using cord blood.

This CDR3 reads CASSYSRLAYYNEQFF. CDR3 DNA: TGTGCCAGCAGTTACTCCCGACTAGCGTACTACAATGAGCAGTTCTTC. The chain links TRBV6-2 or TRBV6-3 to TRBJ2-1, with 8 bases aligning to TRBD2. The CDR3 extends over 16 amino acids. Germline trimming cut 0 bases from V and 3 bases from J; bases unmatched to any gene: 4. The germline V gene has CDR1 MNHEY and CDR2 SVGEGT.